These 19 T cell receptor beta chains originate from one sample sequenced in a study of cytomegalovirus exposure and HLA in healthy donors. Primers for the PCR totalled 60 Vbeta and 13 Jbeta. Data came from immunoSEQ multiplex PCR; TCRdb stores just in-frame clones and leaves some out. The repertoire holds 100,000 to 150,000 clones, with about four fifths as singletons. Sequencing used PBMCs. These receptors were obtained from a woman in her forties in good health and CMV-seronegative.

This chain links TRBV7-2 with TRBJ2-3; 7 bases line up with TRBD2. The CDR3 length is 16 residues. The V and J ends lost 1 base and 6 bases, in that order; junction bases with no gene match: 10. Germline CDR1 SGHTA, CDR2 FQGNSA. Written as DNA, the CDR3 is TGTGCCAGCAGCTTAGTTGCGGGGGTTACCCCTGATACGCAGTATTTT. This sequence encodes CASSLVAGVTPDTQYF.

This clone came up a few times. The CDR3 region is CASSTRGNQPQHF. CDR3 DNA sequence: TGTGCCAGCAGCACCCGGGGCAATCAGCCCCAGCATTTT. The rearrangement uses TRBV5-6 and TRBJ1-5; unclear D gene. From germline, CDR1 is SGHDT and CDR2 YYEEEE. Trimming stripped 4 bases from V and 2 bases from J, with 7 bases between. This CDR3 has 13 residues.

In its sample, this clone was seen once. CDR3 region: CASSVAPDSQRGYTF. CDR3 in DNA: TGTGCCAGCAGCGTAGCCCCGGACAGTCAGCGGGGCTACACCTTC. This chain links TRBV9 with TRBJ1-2; a possible D gene is TRBD1 (6 bases). Germline assignment: CDR1 SGDLS and CDR2 YYNGEE. V lost 0 bases and J lost 8, with 17 bases in between. The CDR3 contains 15 residues.

CDR3 sequence reads: CAISEDGYQETQYF. Here the CDR3 DNA reads TGTGCCATCAGCGAGGACGGGTACCAAGAGACCCAGTACTTC. This chain links TRBV10-3 with TRBJ2-5; D not resolved. The CDR3 length is 14 residues. Germline V gene data show CDR1 as ENHRY and CDR2 as SYGVKD. With 6 bases removed from V and 0 bases from J, the gap between germline ends came to 11 bases.

The chain employs TRBV28 and TRBJ2-7; the D gene is possibly TRBD1 (6 bases). Between the trimmed V and J ends, which lost 6 bases and 4 bases, there was a span of 19 bases. There are 15 residues in the CDR3. Germline CDR1 reads MDHEN; CDR2 reads SYDVKM. CDR3 DNA sequence: TGTGCCAGCAGCCGGACAGAACCGCCTGGTTACGAGCAGTACTTC. This translates into CASSRTEPPGYEQYF. The full variable domain, completed using reference TRBV28 and TRBJ2-7, is DVKVTQSSRYLVKRTGEKVFLECVQDMDHENMFWYRQDPGLGLRLIYFSYDVKMKEKGDIPEGYSVSREKKERFSLILESASTNQTSMYLCASSRTEPPGYEQYFGPGTRLTVT.

This clone showed up just once. This chain joins TRBV29-1 and TRBJ2-6; perhaps TRBD2 as D (5 bases). The V gene lost 4 bases and the J gene lost 1 base, with 8 bases spanning the gap. Germline V gives CDR1 SQVTM, CDR2 ANQGSEA. The length of the CDR3 is 14 residues. The CDR3 here is CSVGRGSGANVLTF. The CDR3 DNA is TGCAGCGTTGGTCGCGGGTCTGGGGCCAACGTCCTGACTTTC. Full variable domain (outside the CDR3, taken from reference TRBV29-1 and TRBJ2-6): SAVISQKPSRDICQRGTSLTIQCQVDSQVTMMFWYRQQPGQSLTLIATANQGSEATYESGFVIDKFPISRPNLTFSTLTVSNMSPEDSSIYLCSVGRGSGANVLTFGAGSRLTVL.

The table lists this clone with a count of one. The chain joins TRBV5-1 to TRBJ2-7; 9 bases match TRBD1. V shed 3 bases and J 5 bases; nucleotides not matched to a gene: 6. CDR1 and CDR2 (germline): SGHRS, YFSETQ. The CDR3 is made up of 14 amino acids. This CDR3 is CASSSPGQGDEQYF. Written as DNA, the CDR3 is TGCGCCAGCAGCTCCCCGGGACAGGGTGACGAGCAGTACTTC.

The chain joins TRBV7-8 to TRBJ1-4, with D perhaps matching TRBD1 (5 bases). V was shortened by 4 bases and J by 4 bases, with 10 bases between the two germline ends. Per germline, CDR1 SGHVS and CDR2 FQNEAQ. The CDR3 length is 14 residues. The chain's CDR3 is CASSSIQVNEKLFF. Here the CDR3 DNA reads TGTGCCAGCAGCTCAATACAGGTTAATGAAAAACTGTTTTTT.

This chain connects TRBV29-1 to TRBJ1-2; D remains unclear. The V end was cut by 6 bases, the J end by 2 bases, with 13 bases between. The CDR3 consists of 13 residues. The germline V gene has CDR1 SQVTM and CDR2 ANQGSEA. As DNA, the CDR3 is TGCAGCGTCGCCCTAGGCATAAACTATGGCTACACCTTC. This codes for CSVALGINYGYTF. Filled out from reference TRBV29-1 and TRBJ1-2, the complete variable domain reads SAVISQKPSRDICQRGTSLTIQCQVDSQVTMMFWYRQQPGQSLTLIATANQGSEATYESGFVIDKFPISRPNLTFSTLTVSNMSPEDSSIYLCSVALGINYGYTFGSGTRLTVV.

The sample holds one count of this clone. The chain uses TRBV10-3 and TRBJ2-7; D is uncertain. The germline gives CDR1 ENHRY, CDR2 SYGVKD. Trimming took off 8 bases at V and 2 bases at J, with 10 bases between the two ends. This CDR3 comprises 12 residues. The CDR3 loop is CAISALTYEQYF. The CDR3 nucleotides are TGTGCCATCTCTGCACTCACCTACGAGCAGTACTTC.

The V and J genes are TRBV6-6 and TRBJ1-5, with a tentative D call TRBD1 (6 bases). CDR3 length: 15 residues. Germline V lookup: CDR1 MNHNY, CDR2 SVGAGI (reference sequence). Trimming removed 6 bases at V and 0 bases at J, with 12 bases between. The CDR3 DNA follows: TGTGCCAGCAGCCGACAGGTTTATAGCAATCAGCCCCAGCATTTT. It yields the protein CASSRQVYSNQPQHF.

V and J are TRBV6-5 and TRBJ2-7, with 8 bases matching TRBD1. CDR1 is MNHEY and CDR2 is SVGAGI in the germline V gene. The CDR3 covers 15 residues. Trimming removed 4 bases from V and 2 bases from J; junction bases left unmatched: 7. The CDR3, as DNA: TGTGCCAGCAGTTTCGACAGGGGACCCCCCTACGAGCAGTACTTC. It yields the protein CASSFDRGPPYEQYF.

This sequence joins TRBV7-8 and TRBJ1-1, with unresolved D. The V gene's germline CDR1 is SGHVS and CDR2 FQNEAQ. This CDR3 region has 15 residues. Trimming shortened V by 1 base and J by 1 base, and 10 bases separated the two germline ends. DNA of the CDR3: TGTGCCAGCAGCTTAGTGGTCGCGGAGAACACTGAAGCTTTCTTT. Translation: CASSLVVAENTEAFF.

The sample holds a few counts of this clone. The V and J genes are TRBV12-5 and TRBJ1-1; D possibly corresponds to TRBD1 (5 bases). From germline, CDR1 is LGHNT and CDR2 FRNRAP. The V gene lost 6 bases and the J gene lost 1 base, with 9 bases spanning the gap. The CDR3 extends over 13 amino acids. The CDR3 DNA sequence: TGTGCTAGTGGCATCCAGGGGAACACTGAAGCTTTCTTT. Its translation is CASGIQGNTEAFF.

The chain employs TRBV5-1 and TRBJ2-3; D might be TRBD2 (7 bases). The CDR3 consists of 16 residues. Per germline, CDR1 SGHRS and CDR2 YFSETQ. Trimming stripped 0 bases from V and 5 bases from J, with 16 bases between. The DNA for the CDR3 is TGCGCCAGCAGCTTGGCGGGGGGCGCTTACAAAGATACGCAGTATTTT. This codes for CASSLAGGAYKDTQYF. The complete variable domain, with remaining parts taken from reference TRBV5-1 and TRBJ2-3, reads KAGVTQTPRYLIKTRGQQVTLSCSPISGHRSVSWYQQTPGQGLQFLFEYFSETQRNKGNFPGRFSGRQFSNSRSEMNVSTLELGDSALYLCASSLAGGAYKDTQYFGPGTRLTVL.

This rearrangement joins TRBV19 to TRBJ1-4, with D maybe TRBD1 (5 bases). V was trimmed by 7 bases and J by 7 bases, leaving 19 bases between them. Germline V gives CDR1 LNHDA, CDR2 SQIVND (reference sequence). The CDR3 length is 15 residues. The CDR3 loop is CASTLSTGVLEKLFF. CDR3 coding DNA: TGTGCCAGTACATTAAGTACGGGGGTACTTGAAAAACTGTTTTTT. The full variable domain, in which reference TRBV19 and TRBJ1-4 provide the parts outside the CDR3, is DGGITQSPKYLFRKEGQNVTLSCEQNLNHDAMYWYRQDPGQGLRLIYYSQIVNDFQKGDIAEGYSVSREKKESFPLTVTSAQKNPTAFYLCASTLSTGVLEKLFFGSGTQLSVL.

The genes are TRBV5-4 and TRBJ2-7; TRBD2 agrees at 12 bases. The CDR3 is 15 residues long. Per germline, CDR1 SGHNT and CDR2 YYREEE (reference sequence). Trimming at V came to 0 bases and at J to 4 bases, leaving 2 bases not matched to a gene. CDR3 sequence reads: CASSLDGTSGYEQYF. The DNA for the CDR3 is TGTGCCAGCAGCTTGGATGGGACTAGCGGGTACGAGCAGTACTTC.

A word on this clone: The junction departs from the called germline gene at one end, perhaps through a read error. The rearrangement uses TRBV7-9 and TRBJ2-2; the match to TRBD1 covers 10 bases. Looked up from germline, CDR1 is SEHNR and CDR2 is FQNEAQ (reference sequence). The CDR3 sequence is 15 residues long. Here the CDR3 reads CSSTLGTGDTGELFF. The CDR3 DNA is TGTTCCAGCACCCTGGGGACAGGGGATACCGGGGAGCTGTTTTTT.

This chain connects TRBV9 to TRBJ2-5; maybe TRBD2 (5 bases). V lost 3 bases to trimming and J lost 5 bases, with 17 bases between them. The CDR3 has 15 residues. CDR1 is SGDLS and CDR2 is YYNGEE in the germline V gene. Here the CDR3 DNA reads TGTGCCAGCAGCGCTATCGCGGGCACATTGGAGACCCAGTACTTC. Translated, it gives CASSAIAGTLETQYF.